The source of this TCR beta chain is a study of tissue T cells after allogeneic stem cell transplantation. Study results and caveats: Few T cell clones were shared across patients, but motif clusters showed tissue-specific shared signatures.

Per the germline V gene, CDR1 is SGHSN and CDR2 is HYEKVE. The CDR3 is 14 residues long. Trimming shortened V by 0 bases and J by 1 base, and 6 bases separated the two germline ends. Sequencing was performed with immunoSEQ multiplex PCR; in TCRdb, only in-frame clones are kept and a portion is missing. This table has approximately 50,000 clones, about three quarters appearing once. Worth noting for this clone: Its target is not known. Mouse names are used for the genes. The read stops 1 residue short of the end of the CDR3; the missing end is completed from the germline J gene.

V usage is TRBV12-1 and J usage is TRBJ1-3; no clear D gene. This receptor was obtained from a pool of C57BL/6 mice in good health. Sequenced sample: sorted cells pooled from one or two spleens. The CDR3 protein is CASSLQVSGNTLYF. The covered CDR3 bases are TGTGCCAGCTCTCTCCAGGTCTCTGGAAATACGCTCTAT. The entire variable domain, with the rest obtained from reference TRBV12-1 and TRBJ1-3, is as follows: DSGVVQSPRHIIKEKGGRSVLTCIPISGHSNVVWYQQTLGKELKFLIQHYEKVERDKGFLPSRFSVQQFDDYHSEMNMSALELEDSAMYFCASSLQVSGNTLYFGEGSRLIVV.